The 29 T cell receptor beta chains given below trace back to one sample, sequenced in a study of cytomegalovirus exposure and HLA in healthy donors. The protocol was immunoSEQ multiplex PCR, while the TCRdb copy is restricted to in-frame clones and leaves out a portion. The sample has roughly 56,000 clones, just under 95% seen once. The sample taken for sequencing was PBMCs. The receptors were gathered from a man aged 18 to 29 in good health and CMV-seronegative.

The chain recombines TRBV6-5 with TRBJ2-3; D is unresolved. This CDR3 spans 15 amino acids. Looked up from germline, CDR1 is MNHEY and CDR2 is SVGAGI. Trimming stripped 4 bases from V and 0 bases from J, with 11 bases between. The CDR3 region has the DNA TGTGCCAGCAGTTCAGCTCCGACTAGCACAGATACGCAGTATTTT. This gives the protein CASSSAPTSTDTQYF.

This chain joins TRBV25-1 and TRBJ2-7, with D tentatively TRBD1 (6 bases). The CDR3 runs 14 residues. Germline V gives CDR1 MGHDK, CDR2 SYGVNS. Trimming left V 6 bases short and J 0 bases short, with 12 bases between. The CDR3: CASRDSFSSYEQYF. The CDR3 region has the DNA TGTGCCAGCAGGGACAGCTTCAGCTCCTACGAGCAGTACTTC.

The chain joins TRBV13 to TRBJ1-1; maybe TRBD1 (6 bases). Trimming shortened V by 5 bases and J by 0 bases, and 22 bases separated the two germline ends. The CDR3 contains 18 residues. CDR1 and CDR2 from the germline V gene are PRHDT and FYEKMQ (reference sequence). Here the CDR3 DNA reads TGTGCCAGCAGCCCAGCCGGGCCAGGGGCATCAATGAACACTGAAGCTTTCTTT. Its translation: CASSPAGPGASMNTEAFF.

The V gene is TRBV28, the J gene TRBJ2-2; TRBD2 is a possible D gene (6 bases). The CDR3 length is 15 residues. Trimming pared 5 bases from V and 7 bases from J, leaving 17 bases between. Germline CDR1 is MDHEN and CDR2 is SYDVKM. The CDR3 is CASSPPPSVNGELFF. The CDR3 region has the DNA TGTGCCAGCAGTCCGCCTCCTAGCGTAAACGGGGAGCTGTTTTTT.

The gene calls are TRBV7-2 and TRBJ2-7, with 9 bases matching TRBD2. CDR1 and CDR2 from the germline V gene are SGHTA and FQGNSA. J gave up 4 bases and V 1 base, and 11 bases lay outside the gene matches. This CDR3 has 17 amino acids. In nucleotides, the CDR3 is TGTGCCAGCAGCTTAGGAGGTAGCGGGAGCACCGGGTACGAGCAGTACTTC. Residues: CASSLGGSGSTGYEQYF. The complete variable domain, with remaining parts taken from reference TRBV7-2 and TRBJ2-7, reads GAGVSQSPSNKVTEKGKDVELRCDPISGHTALYWYRQSLGQGLEFLIYFQGNSAPDKSGLPSDRFSAERTGGSVSTLTIQRTQQEDSAVYLCASSLGGSGSTGYEQYFGPGTRLTVT.

The chain is built from TRBV4-3 and TRBJ1-1; 9 bases match TRBD1. This CDR3 has 15 amino acids. Germline trimming cut 3 bases from V and 5 bases from J; bases unmatched to any gene: 7. Germline V gene data show CDR1 as LGHNA and CDR2 as YSLEER. CDR3 loop: CASSQSDRGSTEAFF. CDR3 DNA sequence: TGCGCCAGCAGCCAGTCGGACAGGGGTAGTACTGAAGCTTTCTTT.

The rearrangement joins TRBV30 to TRBJ1-2; D is perhaps TRBD1 (5 bases). Trimming shortened V by 0 bases and J by 4 bases, and 6 bases separated the two germline ends. Germline V gene sequence: CDR1 GTSNPN, CDR2 SVGIG (reference sequence). The CDR3 consists of 12 residues. This CDR3 reads CAWSVGVYGYTF. CDR3 DNA sequence: TGTGCCTGGAGTGTAGGGGTCTATGGCTACACCTTC.

The chain joins TRBV10-3 to TRBJ2-7; no reliable D call. The CDR3 extends over 11 amino acids. The V and J ends lost 10 bases and 6 bases respectively, with 13 bases between them. The V gene's germline CDR1 is ENHRY and CDR2 SYGVKD. DNA for the CDR3: TGTGCCACGGAAGAGAGAGGCGAGCAGTACTTC. Protein: CATEERGEQYF.

The gene calls are TRBV18 and TRBJ1-3; D is unresolved. Trimming left V 2 bases short and J 0 bases short, with 11 bases between. Looked up from germline, CDR1 is KGHSH and CDR2 is LQKENI. CDR3 length: 16 amino acids. The CDR3 DNA follows: TGTGCCAGCTCACCAGTAGCCATGAACTCTGGAAACACCATATATTTT. Amino acid sequence: CASSPVAMNSGNTIYF.

The chain links TRBV5-6 to TRBJ2-5; 11 nucleotides match TRBD1. V gave up 3 bases and J gave up 5 bases; unmatched junction bases: 6. Per germline, CDR1 SGHDT and CDR2 YYEEEE. There are 15 residues in the CDR3. For the CDR3, the DNA is TGTGCCAGCAGCTGGGGGACAGGGGGTCTGGAGACCCAGTACTTC. It encodes CASSWGTGGLETQYF.

The chain carries TRBV19 and TRBJ2-6, with 10 bases fitting TRBD1. V shed 3 bases and J 0 bases; nucleotides not matched to a gene: 2. In germline, CDR1 is LNHDA, CDR2 SQIVND (reference sequence). The CDR3 spans 17 residues. CDR3 amino acids: CASSIGTGASGANVLTF. The DNA of the CDR3 is TGTGCCAGTAGTATCGGGACAGGGGCCTCTGGGGCCAACGTCCTGACTTTC.

This clone was picked up one time. At one end, the junction sequence differs from germline, possibly due to a read error. The chain uses TRBV10-3 and TRBJ2-7; the match to TRBD1 covers 7 bases. From germline, CDR1 is ENHRY and CDR2 SYGVKD. The CDR3 is 12 residues long. The CDR3 bases are TGTGCCATCATCCGACTGGGACAGAACCTCTGGTTC. It yields the protein CAIIRLGQNLWF.

In this sample, this clone turned up once. The CDR3 sequence: CASSAGVSYEQYF. The CDR3 DNA reads TGTGCCAGTAGCGCGGGAGTCTCCTACGAGCAGTACTTC. The chain couples TRBV19 to TRBJ2-7; TRBD2 matches at 7 bases. With 6 bases clipped from V and 0 bases from J, the junction kept 2 bases outside the gene matches. Germline V gene sequence: CDR1 LNHDA, CDR2 SQIVND (reference sequence). There are 13 residues in the CDR3.

V and J are TRBV27 and TRBJ2-7, with D perhaps matching TRBD1 (6 bases). In germline, CDR1 is MNHEY, CDR2 SMNVEV (reference sequence). Trimming left V 8 bases short and J 3 bases short, with 14 bases between. There are 13 residues in the CDR3. The CDR3: CASGQWGNYEQYF. The CDR3 DNA sequence: TGTGCCAGCGGACAGTGGGGGAACTACGAGCAGTACTTC.

This sequence joins TRBV11-2 and TRBJ2-5; 11 nucleotides match TRBD1. V shed 5 bases, J shed 0 bases, and the junction held 8 bases outside the gene matches. Germline V gene data show CDR1 as SGHAT and CDR2 as FQNNGV. The CDR3 has 17 residues. The DNA for the CDR3 is TGTGCCAGCAGCCCCGGTAGGGACAGGGGGGACCAAGAGACCCAGTACTTC. This translates into CASSPGRDRGDQETQYF.

The chain joins TRBV9 to TRBJ1-3, with no clear D. The CDR3 has 15 residues. V was trimmed by 7 bases and J by 2 bases, leaving 16 bases between them. CDR1 is SGDLS and CDR2 is YYNGEE in the germline V gene. The CDR3 coding sequence is TGTGCCAGCGGTACGAGACGGGAAACTGGAAACACCATATATTTT. Its translation is CASGTRRETGNTIYF. Variable domain in full (rest from reference TRBV9 and TRBJ1-3): DSGVTQTPKHLITATGQRVTLRCSPRSGDLSVYWYQQSLDQGLQFLIQYYNGEERAKGNILERFSAQQFPDLHSELNLSSLELGDSALYFCASGTRRETGNTIYFGEGSWLTVV.

This chain connects TRBV9 to TRBJ1-2; TRBD1 is a possible D gene (6 bases). CDR1 SGDLS and CDR2 YYNGEE come from the germline V gene. This CDR3 contains 12 residues. Trimming shortened V by 4 bases and J by 5 bases, and 9 bases separated the two germline ends. The CDR3, as DNA: TGTGCCAGCAGCCAGGGGCAGTATGGCTACACCTTC. Protein sequence: CASSQGQYGYTF.

This clone was counted a few times. The CDR3 region has the DNA TGTGCCAGCAGCTTAACCATCCAAGAGACCCAGTACTTC. Its protein is CASSLTIQETQYF. The chain is built from TRBV7-3 and TRBJ2-5; D is ambiguous. The germline V gene has CDR1 SGHTA and CDR2 FQGTGA. This CDR3 has 13 residues. Trimming took off 0 bases at V and 1 base at J, with 3 bases between the two ends.

This chain joins TRBV14 and TRBJ2-3, with TRBD2 identical over 14 bases. This CDR3 contains 18 residues. The V segment lost 5 bases and the J segment 3 bases; nucleotides outside the gene matches: 10. The germline CDR1 and CDR2 sequences are SGHDN and FVKESK. This CDR3 reads CASSLTSGRASRTDTQYF. In DNA form, the CDR3 reads TGTGCCAGCAGCTTGACTAGCGGGAGGGCCTCGAGGACAGATACGCAGTATTTT.

V usage is TRBV18 and J usage is TRBJ2-2; D gene uncertain. Trimming stripped 6 bases from V and 4 bases from J, with 3 bases between. CDR3 length equals 11 residues. Germline CDR1 reads KGHSH; CDR2 reads LQKENI. CDR3 region: CASSRTGELFF. The DNA of the CDR3 is TGTGCCAGCTCCCGCACCGGGGAGCTGTTTTTT.

J is TRBJ2-7 and V is TRBV6-6; 9 bases map to TRBD1. V dropped 0 bases and J dropped 4; count of bases not matched to a gene: 1. The CDR3 contains 14 residues. CDR1 is MNHNY and CDR2 is SVGAGI in the germline V gene (reference sequence). The CDR3 loop reads CASSYSTGGYEQYF. CDR3 sequence (DNA): TGTGCCAGCAGTTACTCGACAGGGGGTTACGAGCAGTACTTC.

The CDR3 loop is CASSQDSFSGNTIYF. As DNA, the CDR3 is TGCGCCAGCAGCCAAGACAGTTTCTCTGGAAACACCATATATTTT. The chain carries TRBV4-1 and TRBJ1-3; no definite D call. V gave up 0 bases and J gave up 0 bases, with 6 bases separating them. This CDR3 has 15 amino acids. Germline V gene lookup returns CDR1 MGHRA and CDR2 YSYEKL.

This chain links TRBV5-6 with TRBJ2-1, with 10 nucleotides matching TRBD2. Germline loops: CDR1 SGHDT, CDR2 YYEEEE. Losses at the gene ends were 2 bases for V and 3 bases for J; bases not matched to a gene: 8. The length of the CDR3 is 17 residues. For the CDR3, the DNA is TGTGCCAGCAGCTTAACTAGCGGGACTACATACTACAATGAGCAGTTCTTC. It yields the protein CASSLTSGTTYYNEQFF.

This chain joins TRBV7-9 and TRBJ1-1, with a tentative D call TRBD1 (6 bases). Germline assignment: CDR1 SEHNR and CDR2 FQNEAQ (reference sequence). The CDR3 runs to 14 residues. Trimming took off 5 bases at V and 4 bases at J, with 14 bases between the two ends. The CDR3, as DNA: TGTGCCAGCAGCAAGCTCCGGGACATCACTGAAGCTTTCTTT. Translated, it gives CASSKLRDITEAFF.

A single count supports this clone. This chain connects TRBV2 to TRBJ1-5, with 9 bases lining up with TRBD1. Trimming at V came to 6 bases and at J to 1 base, leaving 7 bases not matched to a gene. This CDR3 contains 16 residues. Germline CDR1 SNHLY, CDR2 FYNNEI. The CDR3 here is CASRYGTGLSNQPQHF. CDR3 nucleotides: TGTGCCAGCAGGTACGGGACAGGGTTAAGCAATCAGCCCCAGCATTTT.

The rearrangement uses TRBV27 and TRBJ2-2; perhaps TRBD2 as D (5 bases). V was trimmed by 1 base and J by 2 bases, leaving 8 bases between them. The CDR3 is made up of 15 amino acids. Germline values: CDR1 MNHEY, CDR2 SMNVEV (reference sequence). CDR3 amino acids: CASSLWGANTGELFF. CDR3 DNA sequence: TGTGCCAGCAGTTTATGGGGAGCAAACACCGGGGAGCTGTTTTTT.

The V and J genes are TRBV28 and TRBJ1-2, with D unclear. CDR3 length: 12 amino acids. V lost 6 bases to trimming and J lost 0 bases, with 5 bases between them. Germline V CDR1 and CDR2: MDHEN, SYDVKM. The CDR3 DNA reads as TGTGCCAGCAGATCTACTAACTATGGCTACACCTTC. This gives the protein CASRSTNYGYTF.

The rearrangement joins TRBV5-1 to TRBJ1-2, with D hard to call. CDR1 and CDR2 from the germline V gene are SGHRS and YFSETQ. The CDR3 runs 15 residues. Between the trimmed V and J ends, which lost 0 bases and 3 bases, there was a span of 12 bases. This chain's CDR3 is CASSLAPRPHYGYTF. CDR3 DNA sequence: TGCGCCAGCAGCTTGGCCCCCCGTCCCCACTATGGCTACACCTTC.

This sequence joins TRBV7-9 and TRBJ2-7; weak D call: TRBD2 (6 bases). The CDR3 is 15 residues long. CDR1 and CDR2 from the germline V gene are SEHNR and FQNEAQ (reference sequence). V lost 8 bases and J lost 2, with 19 bases in between. The CDR3 loop is CASHLSAGSTYEQYF. As DNA, the CDR3 is TGTGCCAGCCACCTCTCGGCGGGATCCACCTACGAGCAGTACTTC.